This T cell receptor beta chain was sequenced in a study of shared clonotypes between healthy human individuals. Study as a whole: The donor group consisted of a couple of women and a few men, aged 18 to 49. CD4 naive and CD4 memory each took three plates per donor, while CD8 naive took two and CD8 memory one. General study results and limits: Larger estimated richness was generally recorded for naive subsets relative to memory subsets.

The assay ran at deep level. TCRdb's table, derived via immunoSEQ multiplex PCR, lists solely in-frame clones and lacks some. The table lists 1.5 million to 1.9 million clones, 95% to 99% of them singletons. This clone was found once. As yet, its antigen is unknown. This CDR3 contains 13 residues. CDR1 and CDR2 from the germline V gene are SGDLS and YYNGEE. Trimming pared 0 bases from V and 5 bases from J, leaving 8 bases between. The specimen was naive CD4+ T cells sorted from blood. Subset denoted: CD45RA+ positively selected. This sequence joins TRBV9 and TRBJ2-5; no definite D call. This sequence was found in a man aged 25 to 40 in good health. CDR3 protein: CASSVGQSETQYF. The CDR3 region has the DNA TGTGCCAGCAGCGTAGGCCAGTCGGAGACCCAGTACTTC.